Following are 21 T cell receptor beta chains from one sample sequenced in a study of blood T cell repertoires in COVID-19. Clones were read by immunoSEQ multiplex PCR, and TCRdb kept only the in-frame ones, dropping some. The profile shows fewer than 300,000 clones, about 87% of them singletons. Sequenced material: peripheral blood. These receptors were collected from a man in his sixties who had recovered from COVID-19.

The chain employs TRBV19 and TRBJ1-2; TRBD1 agrees at 8 bases. The CDR3 has 15 amino acids. CDR1 LNHDA and CDR2 SQIVND come from the germline V gene (reference sequence). J was trimmed by 8 bases and V by 3 bases; bases with no gene match: 11. CDR3 sequence reads: CASSIWNRGVGGYTF. The CDR3 DNA reads TGTGCCAGTAGTATCTGGAACAGGGGGGTCGGGGGCTACACCTTC.

The chain is built from TRBV5-5 and TRBJ2-3; 10 bases line up with TRBD1. V dropped 0 bases and J dropped 3; count of bases not matched to a gene: 1. CDR1 is SGHKS, CDR2 YYEKEE, per germline (reference sequence). CDR3 length: 15 amino acids. This chain's CDR3 is CASSLVGQGTDTQYF. The CDR3, as DNA: TGTGCCAGCAGCTTGGTGGGACAGGGGACAGATACGCAGTATTTT.

The rearrangement uses TRBV11-1 and TRBJ1-1; D not certain. The ends were cut back, 2 bases at V and 10 bases at J, with 17 bases in the middle. The germline gives CDR1 SGHAT, CDR2 FQDESV (reference sequence). CDR3 length: 14 residues. CDR3: CASSLNSITESAFF. For the CDR3, the DNA is TGTGCCAGCAGCTTAAACAGTATAACGGAATCAGCTTTCTTT. Complete variable domain (other parts from reference TRBV11-1 and TRBJ1-1): EAEVAQSPRYKITEKSQAVAFWCDPISGHATLYWYRQILGQGPELLVQFQDESVVDDSQLPKDRFSAERLKGVDSTLKIQPAELGDSAMYLCASSLNSITESAFFGQGTRLTVV.

This chain links TRBV5-4 with TRBJ1-1; D gene ambiguous. Per the germline V gene, CDR1 is SGHNT and CDR2 is YYREEE (reference sequence). CDR3 length: 12 residues. Trimming took off 4 bases at V and 1 base at J, with 5 bases between the two ends. For the CDR3, the DNA is TGTGCCAGCAGCCCCGGGAACACTGAAGCTTTCTTT. Protein sequence: CASSPGNTEAFF.

This clone has a single count. The J gene is TRBJ2-7, the V gene TRBV5-1; 7 positions match TRBD1. This CDR3 has 14 residues. V gave up 0 bases and J gave up 6 bases; unmatched junction bases: 6. The germline V gene has CDR1 SGHRS and CDR2 YFSETQ. CDR3 sequence: CASSLVQGVLEQYF. The CDR3 bases are TGCGCCAGCAGCTTGGTCCAGGGGGTCCTCGAGCAGTACTTC.

The gene calls are TRBV27 and TRBJ1-5, with no clear D. The CDR3 has 15 residues. The V and J ends lost 0 bases and 0 bases respectively, with 6 bases between them. Looked up from germline, CDR1 is MNHEY and CDR2 is SMNVEV (reference sequence). CDR3 nucleotide sequence: TGTGCCAGCAGTTTATCCCAATTTAGCAATCAGCCCCAGCATTTT. Its translation is CASSLSQFSNQPQHF.

The V and J genes are TRBV5-1 and TRBJ2-7; D perhaps matches TRBD1 (5 bases). CDR3 length: 19 residues. Per the germline V gene, CDR1 is SGHRS and CDR2 is YFSETQ. V lost 3 bases and J 0 bases, leaving 25 bases between the germline ends. CDR3 DNA sequence: TGCGCCAGCAGCTGGGGCCCCCCGAAGGACCGACGGAACTCCTACGAGCAGTACTTC. Its protein is CASSWGPPKDRRNSYEQYF.

The count of this clone is one. The rearrangement links TRBV6-5 to TRBJ2-5; 7 positions match TRBD1. The V gene's germline CDR1 is MNHEY and CDR2 SVGAGI. J gave up 2 bases and V 11 bases, and 8 bases lay outside the gene matches. The CDR3 spans 13 residues. The CDR3 DNA sequence: TGTGCCGCAGGGGGACGGCTGCAAGAGACCCAGTACTTC. Translating it yields CAAGGRLQETQYF.

The V and J genes are TRBV19 and TRBJ2-7, with a possible D match to TRBD1 (6 bases). The CDR3 is made up of 12 amino acids. V shed 6 bases and J shed 3 bases, with 9 bases lying between them. From germline, CDR1 is LNHDA and CDR2 SQIVND (reference sequence). In DNA form, the CDR3 reads TGTGCCAGTAGCAACAGGGACTACGAGCAGTACTTC. Encoded protein: CASSNRDYEQYF.

The V gene is TRBV19, the J gene TRBJ1-2, with D perhaps TRBD1 (6 bases). Trimming took 1 base from V and 8 from J, leaving 14 bases between them. The CDR3 is 14 amino acids. Germline V gives CDR1 LNHDA, CDR2 SQIVND (reference sequence). The CDR3 DNA reads TGTGCCAGTAGTATAGGACAGGCGAGTTACGGCTACACCTTC. Residues: CASSIGQASYGYTF. The entire variable domain, with the rest obtained from reference TRBV19 and TRBJ1-2, is as follows: DGGITQSPKYLFRKEGQNVTLSCEQNLNHDAMYWYRQDPGQGLRLIYYSQIVNDFQKGDIAEGYSVSREKKESFPLTVTSAQKNPTAFYLCASSIGQASYGYTFGSGTRLTVV.

J is TRBJ2-1 and V is TRBV19; 11 bases fit TRBD1. The CDR3 runs to 13 residues. V lost 11 bases, J lost 8 bases, and 8 bases stayed unmatched. Germline V CDR1 and CDR2: LNHDA, SQIVND (reference sequence). In DNA, the CDR3 is TGTGCCGGGGGACAGGGGGATGGGTATGAGCAGTTCTTC. Translation: CAGGQGDGYEQFF. Looking up the rest from reference TRBV19 and TRBJ2-1 gives the full variable domain: DGGITQSPKYLFRKEGQNVTLSCEQNLNHDAMYWYRQDPGQGLRLIYYSQIVNDFQKGDIAEGYSVSREKKESFPLTVTSAQKNPTAFYLCAGGQGDGYEQFFGPGTRLTVL.

The rearrangement uses TRBV7-3 and TRBJ2-7, with D maybe TRBD2 (7 bases). Between the trimmed V and J ends, which lost 5 bases and 3 bases, there was a span of 23 bases. The CDR3 has 17 residues. Germline values: CDR1 SGHTA, CDR2 FQGTGA. CDR3 DNA sequence: TGTGCCAGCAGCCCAACACCCCGAAGGGGGGGGCACTACGAGCAGTACTTC. Translation gives CASSPTPRRGGHYEQYF.

The chain employs TRBV12-5 and TRBJ2-1; 11 bases align to TRBD2. The length of the CDR3 is 16 residues. Germline loops: CDR1 LGHNT, CDR2 FRNRAP. J was trimmed by 1 base and V by 1 base; bases with no gene match: 0. The CDR3 sequence: CASGLASGGSYNEQFF. As DNA, the CDR3 is TGTGCTAGTGGTTTGGCTAGCGGGGGGTCCTACAATGAGCAGTTCTTC.

The chain couples TRBV3-1 (or the pseudogene TRBV3-2) to TRBJ2-1; 10 nucleotides agree with TRBD1. Germline V gene sequence: CDR1 LGHDT, CDR2 YNNKEL (reference sequence). V was clipped by 2 bases and J by 7 bases; unmatched bases: 5. The length of the CDR3 is 15 residues. CDR3 bases: TGTGCCAGCAGCCAACGGGACAGGGGTGGAAATGAGCAGTTCTTC. As protein: CASSQRDRGGNEQFF.

The chain couples TRBV5-1 to TRBJ2-1; tentatively, D is TRBD2 (6 bases). The V gene lost 0 bases and the J gene lost 4 bases, with 8 bases spanning the gap. Germline V CDR1 and CDR2: SGHRS, YFSETQ. The CDR3 contains 14 residues. The CDR3 DNA is TGCGCCAGCAGCTTGGCCAGCGGGTACAATGAGCAGTTCTTC. The encoded protein is CASSLASGYNEQFF.

This sequence joins TRBV2 and TRBJ1-4; D gene ambiguous. CDR1 and CDR2 (germline): SNHLY, FYNNEI. Deletions cut 3 bases from V and 7 bases from J, with 15 bases between. The CDR3 runs to 15 residues. Written as DNA, the CDR3 is TGTGCCAGCAGTGAGGCTCCTCAGGAGGGTGAAAAACTGTTTTTT. As protein: CASSEAPQEGEKLFF.

This clone was recorded a few times. The chain is built from TRBV7-2 and TRBJ2-1, with TRBD2 matching over 10 bases. The CDR3 length is 15 residues. Germline-derived CDR1 and CDR2 are SGHTA and FQGNSA. The V and J ends lost 5 bases and 5 bases, in that order; junction bases with no gene match: 6. In DNA form, the CDR3 reads TGTGCCAGCAGCCGGCGAACTAGCGGGGACAATGAGCAGTTCTTC. Translated: CASSRRTSGDNEQFF.

The chain employs TRBV27 and TRBJ1-4, with a tentative D call TRBD1 (6 bases). The length of the CDR3 is 14 residues. The germline gives CDR1 MNHEY, CDR2 SMNVEV (reference sequence). The ends were cut back, 5 bases at V and 5 bases at J, with 12 bases in the middle. The CDR3 coding sequence is TGTGCCAGCAGTCTTGGGGGCCCAAATGAAAAACTGTTTTTT. Its translation is CASSLGGPNEKLFF.

This sequence joins TRBV7-3 and TRBJ1-2; 8 positions agree with TRBD1. With V trimmed by 4 bases and J by 8 bases, 15 bases remained unmatched. The CDR3 is made up of 16 amino acids. The germline gives CDR1 SGHTA, CDR2 FQGTGA. The CDR3 reads CASSYKPGGPLVGYTF. CDR3 DNA sequence: TGTGCCAGCAGCTATAAGCCAGGGGGCCCCCTAGTCGGCTACACCTTC. Full variable domain (missing parts from reference TRBV7-3 and TRBJ1-2): GAGVSQTPSNKVTEKGKYVELRCDPISGHTALYWYRQSLGQGPEFLIYFQGTGAADDSGLPNDRFFAVRPEGSVSTLKIQRTERGDSAVYLCASSYKPGGPLVGYTFGSGTRLTVV.

The V call is TRBV19, the J call TRBJ2-2; maybe TRBD2 (6 bases). Germline V gene sequence: CDR1 LNHDA, CDR2 SQIVND (reference sequence). The CDR3 is 15 residues long. V lost 7 bases to trimming and J lost 4 bases, with 16 bases between them. DNA of the CDR3: TGTGCCAGTATGATAGCGGTCCCATTCACCGGGGAGCTGTTTTTT. Translation: CASMIAVPFTGELFF.

The V and J genes are TRBV5-1 and TRBJ2-3; TRBD2 aligns across 13 bases. Germline V lookup: CDR1 SGHRS, CDR2 YFSETQ. V gave up 6 bases and J gave up 3 bases; unmatched junction bases: 10. The CDR3 covers 17 residues. CDR3 nucleotide sequence: TGCGCCAGCACCCTTCGACTAGCGGGGGGCGGAACAGATACGCAGTATTTT. Residues: CASTLRLAGGGTDTQYF.